The next 20 T cell receptor beta chains were all read from a single sample in a study of tumor-infiltrating lymphocytes in localized non-small cell lung cancer. The data were produced by immunoSEQ multiplex PCR, yet TCRdb's version contains in-frame clones alone and is incomplete. The table lists around 12,000 clones, roughly four fifths of them singletons, with 12% in the top ten. Sequenced sample: uninvolved lung tissue not adjacent to the tumor. These receptors were taken from a human donor with non-small cell lung cancer.

This clone was counted once. This CDR3 reads CASSLSTGTNSPLHF. The CDR3 region has the DNA TGTGCCAGCAGTCTTTCGACGGGTACCAATTCACCCCTCCACTTT. The chain is built from TRBV25-1 and TRBJ1-6; D not resolved. The CDR3 has 15 residues. Germline V lookup: CDR1 MGHDK, CDR2 SYGVNS. V was shortened by 5 bases and J by 7 bases, with 15 bases between the two germline ends.

The chain couples TRBV11-3 to TRBJ2-7, with 8 bases aligning to TRBD1. Trimming took 3 bases from V and 1 from J; bases not matched to a gene: 11. This CDR3 has 17 residues. Germline V gene sequence: CDR1 SGHNT, CDR2 YENEEA. CDR3 DNA: TGTGCCAGCAGCTTCTCCTCCACCCGGACAGGGTCCTACGAGCAGTACTTC. Its protein product is CASSFSSTRTGSYEQYF. The whole variable domain, remainder taken from reference TRBV11-3 and TRBJ2-7, is EAGVVQSPRYKIIEKKQPVAFWCNPISGHNTLYWYLQNLGQGPELLIRYENEEAVDDSQLPKDRFSAERLKGVDSTLKIQPAELGDSAVYLCASSFSSTRTGSYEQYFGPGTRLTVT.

This rearrangement joins TRBV7-2 to TRBJ2-3; D might be TRBD1 (5 bases). Germline CDR1 reads SGHTA; CDR2 reads FQGNSA. This CDR3 has 14 residues. V was cut by 4 bases and J by 1 base, with 9 bases left in between. CDR3 sequence: CASSSWGGTDTQYF. In nucleotides, the CDR3 is TGTGCCAGCAGCTCTTGGGGCGGCACAGATACGCAGTATTTT.

This rearrangement joins TRBV19 to TRBJ2-3; TRBD2 aligns across 7 bases. CDR1 LNHDA and CDR2 SQIVND come from the germline V gene (reference sequence). V shed 5 bases, J shed 7 bases, and the junction held 9 bases outside the gene matches. There are 14 residues in the CDR3. CDR3 amino acids: CASSAGGGTNTQYF. As DNA, the CDR3 is TGTGCCAGTAGTGCTGGCGGGGGAACTAATACGCAGTATTTT.

This chain connects TRBV19 to TRBJ1-1, with 8 bases matching TRBD1. This CDR3 region has 14 residues. V trimming: 3 bases; J trimming: 6 bases; junction bases outside the gene matches: 6. Germline CDR1 is LNHDA and CDR2 is SQIVND (reference sequence). The CDR3 sequence is CASSIVSDRAEAFF. CDR3 DNA sequence: TGTGCCAGTAGTATCGTCTCGGACAGGGCTGAAGCTTTCTTT.

The chain recombines TRBV28 with TRBJ1-2, with a weak D call TRBD1 (5 bases). V lost 10 bases and J 8 bases, leaving 17 bases between the germline ends. CDR1 MDHEN and CDR2 SYDVKM come from the germline V gene. The CDR3 covers 12 residues. Written as DNA, the CDR3 is TGTGCCACTACCGGGACCTCAAGGGGCTACACCTTC. This encodes CATTGTSRGYTF.

The genes are TRBV9 and TRBJ2-5, with 7 positions matching TRBD1. Germline V CDR1 and CDR2: SGDLS, YYNGEE. The CDR3 length is 15 residues. The V segment lost 3 bases and the J segment 5 bases; nucleotides outside the gene matches: 10. The CDR3 reads CASSGRGRTDETQYF. CDR3 nucleotides: TGTGCCAGCAGCGGAAGGGGGCGGACCGATGAGACCCAGTACTTC.

The rearrangement uses TRBV7-2 and TRBJ2-3, with 8 bases aligning to TRBD2. CDR3 length equals 16 residues. V lost 5 bases and J lost 1; bases outside the gene matches: 8. Germline CDR1 and CDR2: SGHTA and FQGNSA. The CDR3 is CASSARRGGGTDTQYF. The CDR3 nucleotides are TGTGCCAGCAGCGCCCGACGGGGGGGTGGCACAGATACGCAGTATTTT.

The rearrangement links TRBV29-1 to TRBJ2-6; D ambiguous. V lost 5 bases to trimming and J lost 0 bases, with 2 bases between them. Germline V CDR1 and CDR2: SQVTM, ANQGSEA. The CDR3 runs 12 residues. The CDR3 spells CSVTSGANVLTF. DNA for the CDR3: TGCAGCGTTACCTCTGGGGCCAACGTCCTGACTTTC.

This chain links TRBV7-2 with TRBJ2-1, with D perhaps TRBD1 (7 bases). The germline gives CDR1 SGHTA, CDR2 FQGNSA. V was shortened by 4 bases and J by 3 bases, with 10 bases between the two germline ends. This CDR3 is 14 amino acids long. The CDR3 sequence: CASSSGGFYNEQFF. DNA of the CDR3: TGTGCCAGCAGCTCAGGGGGGTTCTACAATGAGCAGTTCTTC.

This clone was seen a single time. V is TRBV28 and J is TRBJ1-2; D not certain. The V and J ends lost 4 bases and 4 bases respectively, with 7 bases between them. Germline V gene data show CDR1 as MDHEN and CDR2 as SYDVKM. The CDR3 is made up of 12 amino acids. The CDR3 coding sequence is TGTGCCAGCAGTTACCTCTCCTATGGCTACACCTTC. Translating it yields CASSYLSYGYTF.

This clone was recorded a few times. The chain combines TRBV19 with TRBJ1-1; 8 bases fit TRBD1. The CDR3 consists of 13 residues. Unmatched junction bases numbered 11, after V lost 10 bases and J lost 7 bases. CDR1 and CDR2 (germline): LNHDA, SQIVND (reference sequence). The CDR3 region has the DNA TGTGCCAACCCGGACAGGGCACGCTGTGAAGCTTTCTTT. Protein product: CANPDRARCEAFF.

Written as DNA, the CDR3 is TGTGCCAGCAGCTTTGGCTCGGGCTACAATGAGCAGTTCTTC. Protein: CASSFGSGYNEQFF. The rearrangement uses TRBV5-4 and TRBJ2-1; D is undetermined. Germline CDR1 SGHNT, CDR2 YYREEE (reference sequence). V was clipped by 2 bases and J by 3 bases, with 9 bases between them. The CDR3 is 14 residues long. The complete variable domain, with remaining parts taken from reference TRBV5-4 and TRBJ2-1, reads ETGVTQSPTHLIKTRGQQVTLRCSSQSGHNTVSWYQQALGQGPQFIFQYYREEENGRGNFPPRFSGLQFPNYSSELNVNALELDDSALYLCASSFGSGYNEQFFGPGTRLTVL.

The chain combines TRBV25-1 with TRBJ1-3; D unclear. V dropped 6 bases and J dropped 8 bases, with 11 bases sitting between them. Germline values: CDR1 MGHDK, CDR2 SYGVNS. The CDR3 runs to 12 residues. The CDR3, as DNA: TGTGCCAGCAGCCCCGGGAGGGACACCATATATTTT. Encoded protein: CASSPGRDTIYF.

The rearrangement uses TRBV5-6 and TRBJ1-4; no clear D. The CDR3 totals 15 residues. Germline-derived CDR1 and CDR2 are SGHDT and YYEEEE. Trimming cost V 0 bases and J 0 bases, with 6 bases left between them. CDR3 in amino acids: CASSLGGTTNEKLFF. CDR3 nucleotide sequence: TGTGCCAGCAGCTTGGGGGGTACAACTAATGAAAAACTGTTTTTT.

This clone was counted a single time. V usage is TRBV11-2 and J usage is TRBJ2-7; 8 bases map to TRBD1. CDR1 is SGHAT, CDR2 FQNNGV, per germline. This CDR3 has 17 residues. Trimming at V came to 0 bases and at J to 2 bases, leaving 9 bases not matched to a gene. This CDR3 reads CASSLDWTGPGAYEQYF. The CDR3, as DNA: TGTGCCAGCAGCTTAGATTGGACAGGGCCTGGAGCCTACGAGCAGTACTTC.

The chain joins TRBV10-3 to TRBJ2-1, with D hard to call. The ends were cut back, 8 bases at V and 7 bases at J, with 18 bases in the middle. The germline CDR1 and CDR2 sequences are ENHRY and SYGVKD. The length of the CDR3 is 14 residues. In DNA form, the CDR3 reads TGTGCCATCGCCCAGGTGGCAGATCTAAATGAGCAGTTCTTC. It translates to CAIAQVADLNEQFF.

A single count supports this clone. The chain has TRBV5-6 and TRBJ2-7; no firm D call. V lost 3 bases to trimming and J lost 3 bases, with 10 bases between them. From germline, CDR1 is SGHDT and CDR2 YYEEEE. The CDR3 extends over 13 amino acids. This CDR3 is CASSYTRIYEQYF. The CDR3 coding sequence is TGTGCCAGCAGCTACACTCGAATCTACGAGCAGTACTTC.

This clone was observed a handful of times. The chain couples TRBV19 to TRBJ2-5, with a weak D call TRBD2 (6 bases). The length of the CDR3 is 15 residues. Trimming removed 2 bases from V and 4 bases from J, with 14 bases in between. Germline CDR1 is LNHDA and CDR2 is SQIVND (reference sequence). CDR3: CASSITGRGLETQYF. The CDR3 bases are TGTGCCAGTAGTATAACGGGACGGGGACTAGAGACCCAGTACTTC.

V and J are TRBV13 and TRBJ2-7; TRBD1 is a possible D gene (6 bases). The CDR3 consists of 16 residues. The V end lost 5 bases, the J end lost 3 bases, and 20 bases lay between the germline ends. The germline CDR1 and CDR2 sequences are PRHDT and FYEKMQ (reference sequence). The CDR3 DNA follows: TGTGCCAGCAGCCGAACCGGGACACGAAATGACTACGAGCAGTACTTC. Protein: CASSRTGTRNDYEQYF.